This TCR beta chain was sequenced during a study of naive and memory T cell subsets. Two oligonucleotides, mixed equimolar, formed the beta constant-region primer covering TRBC1 and TRBC2. Four rounds of PCR amplified the ligated cDNA using nested alpha and beta constant-region primers plus SP2. TCRdb redid the calling of the UMI-ligation and nested PCR reads with MiXCR, one entry per CDR3 protein. This sample carries 95,000 to 150,000 distinct CDR3 sequences, about 36% of them seen once, and the ten largest clones take approximately 0.9%. The sample holds a few counts of this clonotype. This TCR derives from a human donor in good health. Material: central memory CD4+ T cells from blood.

The CDR3 nucleotides are TGTGCCAGCAGCTTAGTTGGGACAGCTGCTGATACGCAGTATTTT. Translating gives CASSLVGTAADTQYF. This chain connects TRBV11-2 to TRBJ2-3; 7 bases match TRBD1. Germline CDR1 and CDR2: SGHAT and FQNNGV. Trimming at V came to 1 base and at J to 6 bases, leaving 7 bases not matched to a gene. The CDR3 sequence is 15 residues long.